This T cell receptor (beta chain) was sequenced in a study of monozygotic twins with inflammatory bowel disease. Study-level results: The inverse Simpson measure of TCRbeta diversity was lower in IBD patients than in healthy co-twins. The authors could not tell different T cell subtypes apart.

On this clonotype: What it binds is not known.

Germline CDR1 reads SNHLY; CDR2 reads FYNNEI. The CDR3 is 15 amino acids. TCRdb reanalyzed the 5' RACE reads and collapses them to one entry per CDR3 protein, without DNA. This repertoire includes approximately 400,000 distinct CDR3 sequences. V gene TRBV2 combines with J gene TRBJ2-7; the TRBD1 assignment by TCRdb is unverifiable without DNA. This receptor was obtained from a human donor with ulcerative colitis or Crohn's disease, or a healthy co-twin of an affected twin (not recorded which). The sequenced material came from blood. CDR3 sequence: CASSGGQTLPYEQYF.